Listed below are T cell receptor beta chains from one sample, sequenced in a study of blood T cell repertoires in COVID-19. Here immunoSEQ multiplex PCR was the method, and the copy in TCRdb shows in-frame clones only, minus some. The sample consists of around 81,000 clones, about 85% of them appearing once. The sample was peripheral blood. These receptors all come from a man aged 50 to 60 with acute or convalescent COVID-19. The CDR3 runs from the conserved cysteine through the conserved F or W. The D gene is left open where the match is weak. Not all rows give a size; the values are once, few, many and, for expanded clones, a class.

TGTGCCAGCAGTTACGGAGCGGGGGGCTACGAGCAGTACTTC	CASSYGAGGYEQYF	TRBV6-5	TRBJ2-7	once	TRBD2
TGTGCCAGCAGCTTAGTGACTAGCGGGGGCCTGTACAATGAGCAGTTCTTC	CASSLVTSGGLYNEQFF	TRBV7-9	TRBJ2-1	-	TRBD2
TGTGCCAGCAGCCTCACAATGAACACTGAAGCTTTCTTT	CASSLTMNTEAFF	TRBV6-2/TRBV6-3	TRBJ1-1	-	-
TGTGCCAGCAGCCCCCAGACAGGCCAAGAGACCCAGTACTTC	CASSPQTGQETQYF	TRBV7-2	TRBJ2-5	-	-
TGTGCCAGCAGCCACGACAATAGCGATACCGGGGAGCTGTTTTTT	CASSHDNSDTGELFF	TRBV3-1/TRBV3-2	TRBJ2-2	once	-
TGCGCCAGCAGCTTGGGTTCTAGCGGTGGAGAGACCCAGTACTTC	CASSLGSSGGETQYF	TRBV5-1	TRBJ2-5	few	TRBD2
TGTGCCAGCAGTTTAGCTTCGGGACAGGGGGGAGAGACCCAGTACTTC	CASSLASGQGGETQYF	TRBV28	TRBJ2-5	-	TRBD1
TGTGCCAGTAGCAAATGGCCTAGCGGGGGGCCTAGCACAGATACGCAGTATTTT	CASSKWPSGGPSTDTQYF	TRBV19	TRBJ2-3	-	TRBD2
TGTGCCAGCAGTTTGATTCGACAGTCCCACACTGAAGCTTTCTTT	CASSLIRQSHTEAFF	TRBV28	TRBJ1-1	-	-
TGTGCCAGCAGCTTAGGGACAGGGCTATCCTACGAGCAGTACTTC	CASSLGTGLSYEQYF	TRBV7-2	TRBJ2-7	many	TRBD1
TGTGCCAGCAGACTGACAGCGTTCACTGAAGCTTTCTTT	CASRLTAFTEAFF	TRBV2	TRBJ1-1	-	-
TGTGCCAGTAGGGGGGACACTGAGGGGAACACCGGGGAGCTGTTTTTT	CASRGDTEGNTGELFF	TRBV19	TRBJ2-2	-	-
TGTGCCAGCAGCAAAGTCAGGGAGGAGGTAGAAAAACTGTTTTTT	CASSKVREEVEKLFF	TRBV21-1	TRBJ1-4	-	-
TGTGCCAGCACACAAAAGACAGGGGAAAGATACGAGCAGTACTTC	CASTQKTGERYEQYF	TRBV6-6	TRBJ2-7	-	TRBD1
TGTGCCAGCAGCCCCGGACTAGCGGGAGCTGAGACCCAGTACTTC	CASSPGLAGAETQYF	TRBV3-1/TRBV3-2	TRBJ2-5	-	TRBD2
TGCGCCAGCAGCTTGCGGCCGGGACAGGGGGCGGAGACCCAGTACTTC	CASSLRPGQGAETQYF	TRBV5-1	TRBJ2-5	-	TRBD1
TGCGCCAGCAGCCAAGATGGGGCCGGTAATAATGAAAAACTGTTTTTT	CASSQDGAGNNEKLFF	TRBV4-3	TRBJ1-4	once	-
TGCGCCAGCAGCCAAGACGAAGGAGTTAACTATGGCTACACCTTC	CASSQDEGVNYGYTF	TRBV4-3	TRBJ1-2	-	-
TGCGCCAGCAGCCAAAGCTCCCGGGATACGCAGTATTTT	CASSQSSRDTQYF	TRBV4-3	TRBJ2-3	-	-
TGTGCCAGCAGCGTAGAGGACAGGGGGACCCAGTACTTC	CASSVEDRGTQYF	TRBV9	TRBJ2-5	-	TRBD1
TGTGCCAGCAGCTTAAGCTCAGGGGCTGGGAACACTGAAGCTTTCTTT	CASSLSSGAGNTEAFF	TRBV7-2	TRBJ1-1	-	-
TGTGCCAGCAGGACTAGCGCGGGTTCCTACAATGAGCAGTTCTTC	CASRTSAGSYNEQFF	TRBV28	TRBJ2-1	-	TRBD2
TGTGCCAGCAGCTCCCGGGACAGGGGCGAGCAGTACTTC	CASSSRDRGEQYF	TRBV11-2	TRBJ2-7	-	TRBD1
TGTGCCAGCAGTTCGGGACAGGGATATACTGAAGCTTTCTTT	CASSSGQGYTEAFF	TRBV28	TRBJ1-1	once	TRBD1
TGCGCCAGCAGTCCCGGGACATTGAACACTGAAGCTTTCTTT	CASSPGTLNTEAFF	TRBV23-1	TRBJ1-1	few	-
TGTGCCAGCAGCTTAGTTCTGGGCGCCCAAGAGACCCAGTACTTC	CASSLVLGAQETQYF	TRBV11-2	TRBJ2-5	-	-
TGTGCCAGCAGCGTACAGGGTGGAAACACCATATATTTT	CASSVQGGNTIYF	TRBV11-2	TRBJ1-3	once	-
TGTGCCAGCAGACACACGGGACAGGGGGCGCTTGGCTACACCTTC	CASRHTGQGALGYTF	TRBV28	TRBJ1-2	-	TRBD1
TGTGCCAGCAGTTCGGGACAGCACACTGAAGCTTTCTTT	CASSSGQHTEAFF	TRBV28	TRBJ1-1	-	TRBD1
TGCAGCGTTGAGGCAGGGGAGGCCAAAAACATTCAGTACTTC	CSVEAGEAKNIQYF	TRBV29-1	TRBJ2-4	once	-